Shown below are 13 T cell receptor beta chains from a single sample sequenced in a study of T cell responses to AZD1222 COVID-19 vaccine. Measured with immunoSEQ multiplex PCR; TCRdb has only the in-frame clones, and not every one. The sample includes roughly 180,000 clones, 85% to 95% of them seen just once. This sample comprised peripheral blood, obtained 28 days after the second AZD1222 dose. Source of these receptors: an adult who received the AZD1222 COVID-19 vaccine.

CDR3 amino acids: CAQPGGRWGNLGYTF. The CDR3 nucleotides read TGTGCCCAACCGGGAGGTCGTTGGGGTAACCTTGGCTACACCTTC. The chain has TRBV25-1 and TRBJ1-2, with D uncertain. The CDR3 length is 15 residues. V was clipped by 11 bases and J by 7 bases, with 26 bases between them. CDR1 is MGHDK and CDR2 is SYGVNS in the germline V gene.

V is TRBV7-9 and J is TRBJ2-7; D may be TRBD2 (6 bases). The CDR3 runs to 17 residues. Trimming cost V 3 bases and J 0 bases, with 18 bases left between them. Germline loops: CDR1 SEHNR, CDR2 FQNEAQ (reference sequence). CDR3 residues: CASSFDSGRDSSYEQYF. As DNA, the CDR3 is TGTGCCAGCAGCTTTGATAGCGGACGTGATAGCTCCTACGAGCAGTACTTC.

The V and J genes are TRBV19 and TRBJ1-2, with a tentative D call TRBD1 (6 bases). Per the germline V gene, CDR1 is LNHDA and CDR2 is SQIVND (reference sequence). This CDR3 spans 13 amino acids. V lost 6 bases and J lost 8, with 16 bases in between. The CDR3 is CASREIQGGGYTF. For the CDR3, the DNA is TGTGCCAGTAGAGAGATACAGGGAGGAGGCTACACCTTC. Full variable domain (missing parts from reference TRBV19 and TRBJ1-2): DGGITQSPKYLFRKEGQNVTLSCEQNLNHDAMYWYRQDPGQGLRLIYYSQIVNDFQKGDIAEGYSVSREKKESFPLTVTSAQKNPTAFYLCASREIQGGGYTFGSGTRLTVV.

J is TRBJ1-1 and V is TRBV3-1 (or the pseudogene TRBV3-2), with 9 bases lining up with TRBD1. This CDR3 spans 12 amino acids. Per germline, CDR1 LGHDT and CDR2 YNNKEL (reference sequence). Trimming at V came to 4 bases and at J to 9 bases, leaving 3 bases not matched to a gene. CDR3 amino acids: CASSRDRAQAFF. In nucleotides, the CDR3 is TGTGCCAGCAGCCGGGACAGGGCTCAAGCTTTCTTT.

V is TRBV29-1 and J is TRBJ2-7; D not certain. CDR3 length equals 12 residues. V was pared by 4 bases and J by 6 bases, with 13 bases between. Germline assignment: CDR1 SQVTM and CDR2 ANQGSEA. CDR3 sequence reads: CSVVQDSAEQYF. The CDR3 DNA reads as TGCAGCGTTGTTCAAGATTCGGCCGAGCAGTACTTC.

The chain uses TRBV30 and TRBJ1-1; 7 bases line up with TRBD1. J was trimmed by 0 bases and V by 4 bases; bases with no gene match: 8. The CDR3 runs to 15 residues. Germline V gene data show CDR1 as GTSNPN and CDR2 as SVGIG (reference sequence). CDR3 DNA sequence: TGTGCCTGGAACAGGGGCCCAATTTTGAACACTGAAGCTTTCTTT. This encodes CAWNRGPILNTEAFF.

The chain uses TRBV7-2 and TRBJ2-2, with TRBD2 as a possible D gene (6 bases). Trimming took off 5 bases at V and 5 bases at J, with 12 bases between the two ends. In germline, CDR1 is SGHTA, CDR2 FQGNSA. The CDR3 totals 14 residues. CDR3 DNA: TGTGCCAGCAGCACCCTACGGGGGACCGGGGAGCTGTTTTTT. It encodes CASSTLRGTGELFF. Full variable domain (remainder filled in from reference TRBV7-2 and TRBJ2-2): GAGVSQSPSNKVTEKGKDVELRCDPISGHTALYWYRQSLGQGLEFLIYFQGNSAPDKSGLPSDRFSAERTGGSVSTLTIQRTQQEDSAVYLCASSTLRGTGELFFGEGSRLTVL.

The rearrangement uses TRBV30 and TRBJ1-2; D is unresolved. From germline, CDR1 is GTSNPN and CDR2 SVGIG (reference sequence). This CDR3 contains 10 residues. The V gene lost 3 bases and the J gene lost 8 bases, with 7 bases spanning the gap. The chain's CDR3 is CAWRQSGYTF. The CDR3 DNA is TGTGCCTGGAGGCAAAGCGGCTACACCTTC.

The chain couples TRBV4-1 to TRBJ1-3; no reliable D call. The length of the CDR3 is 16 residues. CDR1 and CDR2 (germline): MGHRA, YSYEKL. Trimming took off 3 bases at V and 4 bases at J, with 16 bases between the two ends. CDR3 in amino acids: CASSHPPGGSGNTIYF. The CDR3 coding sequence is TGCGCCAGCAGCCACCCCCCTGGAGGTTCAGGAAACACCATATATTTT.

The chain combines TRBV6-5 with TRBJ2-7; D might be TRBD2 (6 bases). Germline values: CDR1 MNHEY, CDR2 SVGAGI. Trimming left V 2 bases short and J 0 bases short, with 8 bases between. CDR3 length equals 14 residues. The CDR3 is CASSYGGNSYEQYF. CDR3 bases: TGTGCCAGCAGTTACGGCGGGAACTCCTACGAGCAGTACTTC.

V and J are TRBV28 and TRBJ1-1, with D possibly TRBD1 on 6 matching bases. Per the germline V gene, CDR1 is MDHEN and CDR2 is SYDVKM. Trimming took off 7 bases at V and 11 bases at J, with 23 bases between the two ends. This CDR3 spans 14 amino acids. The CDR3 DNA is TGTGCCAGCACGATTCAACAGGGTACGAGGTCCGCTTTCTTT. This codes for CASTIQQGTRSAFF. Complete variable domain (other parts from reference TRBV28 and TRBJ1-1): DVKVTQSSRYLVKRTGEKVFLECVQDMDHENMFWYRQDPGLGLRLIYFSYDVKMKEKGDIPEGYSVSREKKERFSLILESASTNQTSMYLCASTIQQGTRSAFFGQGTRLTVV.

A single count supports this clone. CDR3 protein: CASSLDSVNTEAFF. CDR3 DNA: TGTGCCAGCAGCTTGGACAGCGTGAACACTGAAGCTTTCTTT. The chain uses TRBV11-3 and TRBJ1-1; D perhaps matches TRBD1 (6 bases). CDR1 SGHNT and CDR2 YENEEA come from the germline V gene. This CDR3 comprises 14 residues. Trimming shortened V by 3 bases and J by 0 bases, and 8 bases separated the two germline ends.

The genes are TRBV21-1 and TRBJ2-3; TRBD1, the D gene given by the table, was not confirmed from the DNA. TRBV21-1 constitutes a pseudogene. The CDR3 is made up of 17 amino acids. The CDR3 spells CASSKVSQGVGPDTQYF. Written as DNA, the CDR3 is TGTGCCAGCAGCAAAGTGAGTCAAGGGGTGGGGCCAGATACGCAGTATTTT.